Following are 8 T cell receptor beta chains from one sample sequenced in a study of spatial heterogeneity in lung cancer. Time point reported: sample taken at primary tumor resection. Extraction of whole RNA from tumor, nontumor lung or frozen PBMC preceded unsorted sequencing. TCRdb passed the 5' RACE reads through MiXCR, listing each CDR3 protein once. The sample has roughly 80,000 distinct CDR3 sequences; 10% to 15% are singletons. The sequencing here drew on PBMCs, taken at surgery. The origin of the receptors is a male donor with early-stage non-small cell lung cancer.

This clonotype was seen a handful of times. The CDR3 sequence: CASRNFRQGSDTQYF. The CDR3 DNA reads as TGTGCCAGCAGAAATTTTAGACAGGGGTCAGATACGCAGTATTTT. This sequence joins TRBV6-1 and TRBJ2-3, with TRBD1 matching over 8 bases. The germline gives CDR1 MNHNS, CDR2 SASEGT. The CDR3 runs 15 residues. Trimming cost V 6 bases and J 4 bases; bases outside gene matches: 9.

In its sample, this clonotype was seen a few times. This chain connects TRBV29-1 to TRBJ2-1; 7 nucleotides match TRBD1. The germline V gene has CDR1 SQVTM and CDR2 ANQGSEA. CDR3 length: 13 amino acids. The J segment lost 8 bases and the V segment lost 3 bases, leaving 7 bases of the junction unmatched. The CDR3 DNA reads as TGCAGCGTTGACAGGGGGTCCCCCCATGAGCAGTTCTTC. Residues: CSVDRGSPHEQFF.

This clonotype has at least ten counts. The chain employs TRBV6-1 and TRBJ2-1; possible D gene TRBD2, 5 bases. The CDR3 has 12 residues. Trimming took 5 bases from V and 8 from J, leaving 10 bases between them. Germline values: CDR1 MNHNS, CDR2 SASEGT. For the CDR3, the DNA is TGTGCCAGCAGTATCTCGGGGTATGAGCAGTTCTTC. Its translation: CASSISGYEQFF.

V usage is TRBV6-1 and J usage is TRBJ2-5, with 7 bases fitting TRBD2. The CDR3 sequence is 17 residues long. With 4 bases clipped from V and 5 bases from J, the junction kept 16 bases outside the gene matches. Germline CDR1 MNHNS, CDR2 SASEGT. This chain's CDR3 is CASSGLLARGPVETQYF. CDR3 nucleotide sequence: TGTGCCAGCAGTGGGTTACTAGCGAGAGGGCCGGTGGAGACCCAGTACTTC.

V usage is TRBV7-9 and J usage is TRBJ2-3; TRBD2 aligns across 9 bases. J was trimmed by 2 bases and V by 5 bases; bases with no gene match: 8. Germline CDR1 and CDR2: SEHNR and FQNEAQ (reference sequence). The CDR3 runs to 16 residues. The CDR3 DNA is TGTGCCAGCAGCCCCCTAGAGCGGGGGGCCACAGATACGCAGTATTTT. As protein: CASSPLERGATDTQYF.

The table lists this clonotype with many counts. The CDR3 reads CASSPPTGVTLHF. DNA of the CDR3: TGTGCCAGCAGTCCGCCGACAGGAGTAACCCTCCACTTT. This chain joins TRBV28 and TRBJ1-6; TRBD1 is a possible D gene (6 bases). Germline V lookup: CDR1 MDHEN, CDR2 SYDVKM. V gave up 5 bases and J gave up 14 bases, with 16 bases separating them. The CDR3 spans 13 residues.

This clonotype has just a few counts. J is TRBJ1-1 and V is TRBV6-6, with D possibly being TRBD1 (5 bases). Germline lookup yields CDR1 MNHNY and CDR2 SVGAGI (reference sequence). V lost 5 bases, J lost 0 bases, and 22 bases lay in between. The CDR3 length is 18 residues. In DNA form, the CDR3 reads TGTGCCAGCAGTCCTCCGGCCCGGGGACCTTTTATGAACACTGAAGCTTTCTTT. Its translation: CASSPPARGPFMNTEAFF.

At least ten counts were recorded for this clonotype. V gene TRBV6-2 or TRBV6-3 combines with J gene TRBJ1-1; 7 bases align to TRBD1. Germline V lookup: CDR1 MNHEY, CDR2 SVGEGT. The CDR3 covers 15 residues. Losses at the gene ends were 5 bases for V and 4 bases for J; bases not matched to a gene: 10. For the CDR3, the DNA is TGTGCCAGCAGTCCCACCGGGACAGACGTCACTGAAGCTTTCTTT. This translates into CASSPTGTDVTEAFF.